This paragraph reports one T cell receptor beta chain. Its antigen is currently unknown. This sample was included in a study of cytomegalovirus exposure and HLA in healthy donors. Findings and caveats of the study: According to a later analysis, donors in an Asian-associated ancestry cluster reportedly had fewer N-insertions than the 666-donor mean.

The CDR3 consists of 14 residues. The V end was cut by 1 base, the J end by 0 bases, with 7 bases between. The germline gives CDR1 LGHNT, CDR2 FRNRAP. Both 60 Vbeta primers and 13 Jbeta primers went into the PCR. Sequencing used immunoSEQ multiplex PCR; TCRdb keeps in-frame clones, though not all of them. There are about 240,000 clones in the sample; approximately 82% occur only once, and around 8.3% lies in the top ten. The specimen sequenced was PBMCs. The TCR originated in a woman aged 60-70 years in good health and CMV-seropositive. This chain connects TRBV12-5 to TRBJ2-7; D gene uncertain. The CDR3 is CASGLGSSSYEQYF. CDR3 nucleotides: TGTGCTAGTGGTTTGGGGTCTAGCTCCTACGAGCAGTACTTC.